The 13 T cell receptor beta chains listed next were all sequenced from one sample in a study of blood T cell repertoires in COVID-19. Libraries were prepared by immunoSEQ multiplex PCR; TCRdb keeps only in-frame clonotypes and omits some of them. Here the sample spans around 150,000 clones, around nine tenths being singletons. Specimen: peripheral blood. These receptors came from a woman in her 70s with COVID-19, enrolled during active disease.

The rearrangement uses TRBV2 and TRBJ1-1; D may be TRBD1 (6 bases). V lost 10 bases, J lost 0 bases, and 21 bases lay in between. Germline V CDR1 and CDR2: SNHLY, FYNNEI. The CDR3 length is 16 residues. The CDR3 region has the DNA TGTGCCACCCTTATGGACAGCTGGGGAATGAACACTGAAGCTTTCTTT. Its protein product is CATLMDSWGMNTEAFF.

The gene calls are TRBV10-3 and TRBJ1-6; 7 bases map to TRBD1. The CDR3 has 13 residues. After removal of 10 bases from V and 6 bases from J, the junction contained 6 bases not matched to a gene. CDR1 and CDR2 (germline): ENHRY, SYGVKD. Here the CDR3 reads CATGTDLNSPLHF. The CDR3, as DNA: TGTGCCACCGGGACAGACCTTAATTCACCCCTCCACTTT.

V gene TRBV6-5 combines with J gene TRBJ2-5; 7 bases agree with TRBD1. V trimming: 6 bases; J trimming: 1 base; junction bases outside the gene matches: 5. Germline V gene sequence: CDR1 MNHEY, CDR2 SVGAGI. The CDR3 contains 14 residues. The CDR3, as DNA: TGTGCCAGCAGCCGTAGGGACAGCCAAGAGACCCAGTACTTC. This encodes CASSRRDSQETQYF.

The chain employs TRBV7-6 and TRBJ2-1; 11 positions agree with TRBD2. V gave up 4 bases and J gave up 5 bases; unmatched junction bases: 10. Germline CDR1 SGHVS, CDR2 FNYEAQ. This CDR3 has 17 residues. The CDR3 DNA sequence: TGTGCCAGCAGCTCAGAGGCCGGGACTAGCGGCAACAATGAGCAGTTCTTC. Translation: CASSSEAGTSGNNEQFF.

The chain couples TRBV9 to TRBJ2-2, with 9 nucleotides matching TRBD1. In germline, CDR1 is SGDLS, CDR2 YYNGEE. Trimming cost V 3 bases and J 7 bases; bases outside gene matches: 7. This CDR3 comprises 15 residues. Written as DNA, the CDR3 is TGTGCCAGCAGCGCCGACAGGGGGTGGGGCGGGGAGCTGTTTTTT. As protein: CASSADRGWGGELFF.

CDR3 loop: CASSLEGASNQPQHF. The CDR3 DNA sequence: TGCGCCAGCAGCTTGGAAGGGGCCAGCAATCAGCCCCAGCATTTT. The chain joins TRBV5-1 to TRBJ1-5, with D possibly being TRBD1 (5 bases). This CDR3 spans 15 amino acids. The V end was cut by 0 bases, the J end by 1 base, with 8 bases between. CDR1 is SGHRS, CDR2 YFSETQ, per germline.

The chain joins TRBV9 to TRBJ2-1; D is unresolved. CDR3 length: 14 residues. The V end was cut by 3 bases, the J end by 0 bases, with 7 bases between. Germline loops: CDR1 SGDLS, CDR2 YYNGEE. In DNA, the CDR3 is TGTGCCAGCAGCGCGGAGCTCTCCTACAATGAGCAGTTCTTC. Translated, it gives CASSAELSYNEQFF.

This chain connects TRBV3-1 (or the pseudogene TRBV3-2) to TRBJ2-3; 8 positions match TRBD2. Per the germline V gene, CDR1 is LGHDT and CDR2 is YNNKEL (reference sequence). The ends lost 3 bases at V and 1 base at J; junction bases unmatched: 15. CDR3 length equals 19 residues. The CDR3 sequence is CASSHRPSVSGEGTDTQYF. The CDR3 DNA is TGTGCCAGCAGCCACCGACCTTCGGTTAGCGGGGAGGGCACAGATACGCAGTATTTT.

The rearrangement joins TRBV18 to TRBJ2-2; 10 bases match TRBD1. Germline CDR1 is KGHSH and CDR2 is LQKENI. With V trimmed by 3 bases and J by 5 bases, 3 bases remained unmatched. The CDR3 sequence is 15 residues long. DNA for the CDR3: TGTGCCAGCTCACCGTGGACAGGGGGAACCGGGGAGCTGTTTTTT. This gives the protein CASSPWTGGTGELFF.

The chain joins TRBV5-1 to TRBJ2-3; D not resolved. V dropped 0 bases and J dropped 4 bases, with 9 bases sitting between them. CDR3 length: 14 amino acids. Germline lookup yields CDR1 SGHRS and CDR2 YFSETQ. The CDR3 region is CASSLAGWADTQYF. The CDR3 nucleotides are TGCGCCAGCAGCTTGGCCGGGTGGGCAGATACGCAGTATTTT.

This sequence joins TRBV7-7 and TRBJ2-3; no definite D call. The germline gives CDR1 SSHAT, CDR2 FNYEAQ (reference sequence). The CDR3 extends over 13 amino acids. V shed 4 bases and J shed 5 bases, with 10 bases lying between them. CDR3 in DNA: TGTGCCAGCAGCTCCAGTAGAGGAGATACGCAGTATTTT. Translation gives CASSSSRGDTQYF.

The CDR3 sequence: CASSQGGQLEAFF. The CDR3 region has the DNA TGCGCCAGCAGCCAAGGGGGACAGCTTGAAGCTTTCTTT. The chain recombines TRBV4-1 with TRBJ1-1; the match to TRBD1 covers 7 bases. Germline V CDR1 and CDR2: MGHRA, YSYEKL. The junction had 3 bases not matched to a gene; V was cut back by 1 base and J by 7 bases. This CDR3 contains 13 residues.

This chain links TRBV7-2 with TRBJ2-5, with 12 bases that match TRBD2. J lost 2 bases, V lost 4 bases, and 5 bases had no gene match. Germline CDR1 and CDR2: SGHTA and FQGNSA. The CDR3 totals 16 residues. The CDR3 region has the DNA TGTGCCAGCAGCTCCAGACTAGCGGGGGATCAAGAGACCCAGTACTTC. Translating it yields CASSSRLAGDQETQYF.